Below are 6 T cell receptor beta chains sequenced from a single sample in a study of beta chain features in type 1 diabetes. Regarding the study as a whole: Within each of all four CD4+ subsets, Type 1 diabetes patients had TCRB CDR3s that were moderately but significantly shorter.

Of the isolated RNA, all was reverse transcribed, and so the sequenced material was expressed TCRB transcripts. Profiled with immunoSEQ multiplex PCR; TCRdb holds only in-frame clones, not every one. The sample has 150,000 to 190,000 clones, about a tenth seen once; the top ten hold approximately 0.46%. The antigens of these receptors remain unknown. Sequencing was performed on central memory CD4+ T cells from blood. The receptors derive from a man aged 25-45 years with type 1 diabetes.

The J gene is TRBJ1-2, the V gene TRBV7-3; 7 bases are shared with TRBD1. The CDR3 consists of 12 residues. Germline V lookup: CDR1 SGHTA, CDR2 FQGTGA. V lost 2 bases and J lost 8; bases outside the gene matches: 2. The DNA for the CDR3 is TGTGCCAGCAGCTTAGGACAGGCCGGCTACACCTTC. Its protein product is CASSLGQAGYTF.

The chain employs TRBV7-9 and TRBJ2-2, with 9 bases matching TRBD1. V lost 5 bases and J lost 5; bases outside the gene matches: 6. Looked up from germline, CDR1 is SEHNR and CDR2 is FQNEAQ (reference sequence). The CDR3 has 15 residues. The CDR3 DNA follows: TGTGCCAGCAGCCGACCCGGGACAGGGACCGGGGAGCTGTTTTTT. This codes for CASSRPGTGTGELFF.

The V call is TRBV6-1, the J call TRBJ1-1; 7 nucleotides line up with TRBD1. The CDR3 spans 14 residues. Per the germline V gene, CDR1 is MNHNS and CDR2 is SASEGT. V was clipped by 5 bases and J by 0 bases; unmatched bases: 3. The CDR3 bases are TGTGCCAGCAGTTTGGGACAGTTGAACACTGAAGCTTTCTTT. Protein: CASSLGQLNTEAFF.

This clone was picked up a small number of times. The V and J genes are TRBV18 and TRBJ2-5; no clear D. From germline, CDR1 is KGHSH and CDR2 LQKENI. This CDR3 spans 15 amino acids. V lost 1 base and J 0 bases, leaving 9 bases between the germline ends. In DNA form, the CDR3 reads TGTGCCAGCTCACCACTCGCGGCGAACCAAGAGACCCAGTACTTC. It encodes CASSPLAANQETQYF.

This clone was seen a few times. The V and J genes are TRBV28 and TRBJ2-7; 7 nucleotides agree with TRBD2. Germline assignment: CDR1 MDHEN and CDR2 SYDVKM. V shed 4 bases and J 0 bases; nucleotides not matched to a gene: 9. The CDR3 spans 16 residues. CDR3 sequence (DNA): TGTGCCAGCAGTTCTGCTAGCGGAGGGAGCTCCTACGAGCAGTACTTC. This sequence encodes CASSSASGGSSYEQYF.

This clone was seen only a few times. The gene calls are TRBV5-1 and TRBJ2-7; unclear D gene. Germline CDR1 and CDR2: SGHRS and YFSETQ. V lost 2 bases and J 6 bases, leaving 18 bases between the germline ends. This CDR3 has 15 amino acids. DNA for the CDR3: TGCGCCAGCAGCTTTATTTTAGCCGGAACCTCCGAGCAGTACTTC. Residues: CASSFILAGTSEQYF.